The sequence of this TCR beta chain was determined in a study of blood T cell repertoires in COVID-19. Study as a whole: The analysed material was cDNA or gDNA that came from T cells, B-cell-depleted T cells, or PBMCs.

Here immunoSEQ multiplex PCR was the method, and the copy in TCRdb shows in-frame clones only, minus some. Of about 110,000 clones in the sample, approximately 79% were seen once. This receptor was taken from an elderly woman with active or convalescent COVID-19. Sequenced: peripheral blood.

The CDR3 loop reads CSASGDRDTEAFF. The CDR3 DNA reads as TGCAGTGCTAGTGGCGACCGGGACACTGAAGCTTTCTTT. The gene calls are TRBV20-1 and TRBJ1-1, with D unresolved. Trimming cost V 3 bases and J 3 bases, with 11 bases left between them. The length of the CDR3 is 13 residues. Germline V gene lookup returns CDR1 DFQATT and CDR2 SNEGSKA (reference sequence).